The 5 T cell receptor beta chains below were found in one sample sequenced in a study. TCRdb analysed the 5' RACE reads with MiXCR anew, one entry per CDR3 protein. The table records some 62,000 distinct CDR3 sequences, approximately 23% of them present only once. The sample consisted of memory CD4+ T cells sorted from a lymph node. Indicated subset: memory CD4+ T cells, CD4+CD45RO+CD25-. Every receptor here comes from a female donor with breast cancer.

This clonotype was counted between two and nine times. This chain uses TRBV7-9 with TRBJ2-5, with D perhaps assigned TRBD1 or TRBD2 (6 bases each). This CDR3 region has 14 residues. The V end was cut by 5 bases, the J end by 9 bases, with 19 bases between. Germline values: CDR1 SEHNR, CDR2 FQNEAQ (reference sequence). The CDR3 sequence: CASSIVQGPGAQYF. The CDR3 bases are TGTGCCAGCAGCATCGTACAGGGCCCGGGGGCCCAGTACTTC.

This clonotype has only a few counts. The rearrangement uses TRBV15 and TRBJ2-4; 11 bases are a match to TRBD2. The CDR3 is made up of 16 amino acids. J lost 0 bases, V lost 8 bases, and 6 bases had no gene match. From germline, CDR1 is LNHNV and CDR2 YYDKDF (reference sequence). The CDR3 sequence is CATSSGGFQAKNIQYF. The CDR3 DNA reads as TGTGCCACCTCTAGCGGGGGGTTTCAAGCCAAAAACATTCAGTACTTC.

Turning to this clonotype: A read error may produce the germline difference seen at one junction end. The chain employs TRBV7-2 and TRBJ2-2; a possible D gene is TRBD2 (6 bases). Germline lookup yields CDR1 SGHTA and CDR2 FQGNSA. CDR3 length: 14 residues. The CDR3 DNA reads TGTGCCAGCAGCTTAGTACTTCAGGGCGGGAAGCTGTTTTTT. Its protein product is CASSLVLQGGKLFF.

The V and J genes are TRBV6-2 or TRBV6-3 and TRBJ2-5, with D unclear. The CDR3 runs to 11 residues. V was pared by 6 bases and J by 3 bases, with 5 bases between. Germline-derived CDR1 and CDR2 are MNHEY and SVGEGT. The CDR3, as DNA: TGTGCCAGCAGCTTTAAAGAGACCCAGTACTTC. Translated, it gives CASSFKETQYF.

This clonotype was seen only once. This chain joins TRBV12-3 or TRBV12-4 and TRBJ2-3, with D unresolved. The CDR3 has 12 amino acids. The V end was cut by 2 bases, the J end by 5 bases, with 5 bases between. The CDR3, as DNA: TGTGCCAGCAGTTTAATGGAAGATACGCAGTATTTT. Protein product: CASSLMEDTQYF.